Listed below are T cell receptor beta chains from one sample, sequenced in a study of CD8 T cells in ankylosing spondylitis. Via MiXCR, TCRdb re-called the 5' RACE reads, giving one row per CDR3 protein. The table has 250,000 to 300,000 distinct CDR3 sequences, approximately 20% seen once. The sample comprised blood, either unsorted or a sorted T cell fraction (not recorded which). The receptors shown here come from a male donor with ankylosing spondylitis or in good health (not recorded which). The CDR3 runs from the conserved cysteine through the conserved F or W. The D gene is left open where the match is weak. Size is omitted from some rows. Given values are once, few, many or a class for expanded clones.

CDR3 DNA | CDR3 protein | D gene | J gene | clone size | V gene
TGCAGTGCTAGGCCCACAAGCGTCGCCGGGGAGCTGTTTTTT | CSARPTSVAGELFF | - | TRBJ2-2 | few | TRBV20-1
TGCAGTGCTAGCCTGGGATCCATCTCTGGGGCCAACGTCCTGACTTTC | CSASLGSISGANVLTF | - | TRBJ2-6 | few | TRBV20-1
TGCAGCGTTGTACAGGGAGCGGGCACTGAAGCTTTCTTT | CSVVQGAGTEAFF | - | TRBJ1-1 | many | TRBV29-1
TGTGCCAGCAGTGTCAGGGGACGGTCGGAGACCCAGTACTTC | CASSVRGRSETQYF | - | TRBJ2-5 | few | TRBV27
TGTGCCAGCAGCCCTAGCGGGGGGGCCTCGGAGACCCAGTACTTC | CASSPSGGASETQYF | TRBD2 | TRBJ2-5 | - | TRBV6-1
TGTGCCAGCAGCGCGGACCGTAGAAACACCATATATTTT | CASSADRRNTIYF | - | TRBJ1-3 | - | TRBV12-3/TRBV12-4
TGTGCCAGCAGCCTCTCGCCAGTCACAGATACGCAGTATTTT | CASSLSPVTDTQYF | - | TRBJ2-3 | few | TRBV12-3/TRBV12-4
TGTGCCAGCAGCTTGGGGGGGGCCTCTAACTATGGCTACACCTTC | CASSLGGASNYGYTF | - | TRBJ1-2 | few | TRBV7-3
TGCGCCAGCAGACGACAGGGTGGTTTTGGCTACACCTTC | CASRRQGGFGYTF | TRBD1 | TRBJ1-2 | few | TRBV5-1
TGCGCCAGCAGCTTGGAGGCAACGACCTTTAACTATGGCTACACCTTC | CASSLEATTFNYGYTF | - | TRBJ1-2 | - | TRBV5-1
TGCAGTGCTCTCCAGTCGGGCACAGATACGCAGTATTTT | CSALQSGTDTQYF | - | TRBJ2-3 | few | TRBV20-1
TGCAGCGTTGGTGCAGGGGGCACGCAGTATTTT | CSVGAGGTQYF | TRBD1 | TRBJ2-3 | - | TRBV29-1
TGTGCCAGCAACCGGACGCCTAACTATGGCTACACCTTC | CASNRTPNYGYTF | - | TRBJ1-2 | few | TRBV12-3/TRBV12-4
TGCGCCAGCAGCTCTGGACAGACGAACACTGAAGCTTTCTTT | CASSSGQTNTEAFF | - | TRBJ1-1 | many | TRBV5-1
TGTGCCAGCAGCCGTGGGCGCGGGACCAATTCACCCCTCCACTTT | CASSRGRGTNSPLHF | - | TRBJ1-6 | many | TRBV7-8
TGCAGTGCTAGAGATGCTCTCCGAGTGGCTTTCTTT | CSARDALRVAFF | - | TRBJ1-1 | many | TRBV20-1
TGTGCCAGCAGTTTCCTGTCAGGGGGCCGTGGAGAGACCCAGTACTTC | CASSFLSGGRGETQYF | TRBD1 | TRBJ2-5 | few | TRBV27
TGTGCCAGCAGCCAGGGACAGACATACCAAGAGACCCAGTACTTC | CASSQGQTYQETQYF | TRBD1 | TRBJ2-5 | few | TRBV3-1
TGTGCCAGCAGCCGTGACAGGGCTTGGCAAAACATTCAGTACTTC | CASSRDRAWQNIQYF | TRBD1 | TRBJ2-4 | few | TRBV7-8
TGCAGTGCTACTTGGGCTAGCGGCACCGGGGAGCTGTTTTTT | CSATWASGTGELFF | TRBD2 | TRBJ2-2 | few | TRBV20-1
TGCGCCAGCAGTGTCCAGGGTGGGACAGATACGCAGTATTTT | CASSVQGGTDTQYF | - | TRBJ2-3 | once | TRBV10-2
TGTGCCAGCAGTTACTCTCCGGGACAACGTAGCAATCAGCCCCAGCATTTT | CASSYSPGQRSNQPQHF | - | TRBJ1-5 | - | TRBV6-5
TGTGCCAGCAGACTAGCGGGGGGCCGAGGGGAGCTGTTTTTT | CASRLAGGRGELFF | TRBD2 | TRBJ2-2 | - | TRBV12-3/TRBV12-4
TGTGCCAGCAGAGCTCTGCGGGGGGGCTCCTACAATGAGCAGTTCTTC | CASRALRGGSYNEQFF | TRBD2 | TRBJ2-1 | - | TRBV12-3/TRBV12-4
TGTGCCAGCTCCCTCCTAGAGGCCTCCGGGAATGAGCAGTTCTTC | CASSLLEASGNEQFF | - | TRBJ2-1 | - | TRBV18
TGTGCCAGCAACAACGGGGGGTGGGGAGATACGCAGTATTTT | CASNNGGWGDTQYF | TRBD2 | TRBJ2-3 | - | TRBV11-2
TGTGCCAGCACCCGTGGACAGGGGGTAGCCAAAAACATTCAGTACTTC | CASTRGQGVAKNIQYF | TRBD1 | TRBJ2-4 | many | TRBV12-3/TRBV12-4
TGCAGTGCTAGAGATCGCAGGGGACTAGGCACCGGGGAGCTGTTTTTT | CSARDRRGLGTGELFF | TRBD2 | TRBJ2-2 | few | TRBV20-1
TGTGCCAGCAGCCCCCGGGACAGGTTGAATGAGCAGTTCTTC | CASSPRDRLNEQFF | TRBD1 | TRBJ2-1 | - | TRBV7-2
TGTGCCACCAGTAACGCAGCGGGGCGAGAAGATACGCAGTATTTT | CATSNAAGREDTQYF | TRBD2 | TRBJ2-3 | few | TRBV24-1
TGTGCCAGCAGCTCTCGTTTGGGGTCTAATGAAAAACTGTTTTTT | CASSSRLGSNEKLFF | - | TRBJ1-4 | few | TRBV7-8
TGCAGTGCTAGAGGATTAGCGGGGCCAGATACGCAGTATTTT | CSARGLAGPDTQYF | TRBD2 | TRBJ2-3 | few | TRBV20-1
TGCAGTGCTAGAGATGACAGGGAAGAGACCCAGTACTTC | CSARDDREETQYF | TRBD1 | TRBJ2-5 | few | TRBV20-1
TGCAGTGCTGGGAGCTGGGGGGGAGGTTACTATGGCTACACCTTC | CSAGSWGGGYYGYTF | - | TRBJ1-2 | - | TRBV20-1
TGTGCCAGCCGGCGGGAGGGCCCCAACACCGGGGAGCTGTTTTTT | CASRREGPNTGELFF | TRBD2 | TRBJ2-2 | few | TRBV12-3/TRBV12-4
TGCAGCGTCCATGTGGGAGAAAACACCATATATTTT | CSVHVGENTIYF | - | TRBJ1-3 | - | TRBV29-1
TGTGCCAGCAGCTTTAGGGAGCAAGAGACCCAGTACTTC | CASSFREQETQYF | - | TRBJ2-5 | few | TRBV5-6
TGTGCCAGCAGACAAGCGGGGGGCACAGATACGCAGTATTTT | CASRQAGGTDTQYF | TRBD2 | TRBJ2-3 | - | TRBV3-1
TGTGCCAGCAGTCCAACGGGTACGGTCCAGCATTTT | CASSPTGTVQHF | - | TRBJ1-5 | few | TRBV12-3/TRBV12-4
TGTGCCAGCTCACCACTGGCAGCGGAACAAGAGACCCAGTACTTC | CASSPLAAEQETQYF | - | TRBJ2-5 | once | TRBV18
TGTGCCATCAGTGAGCAAGCGGATAGCAATCAGCCCCAGCATTTT | CAISEQADSNQPQHF | - | TRBJ1-5 | many | TRBV10-3
TGCGCCAGCAGCGTAGGGGCTTCCACAGATACGCAGTATTTT | CASSVGASTDTQYF | - | TRBJ2-3 | - | TRBV5-1
TGTGCCAGCAGCCAGACTAGCGGGGGGGCCTGGGGCAATGAGCAGTTCTTC | CASSQTSGGAWGNEQFF | TRBD2 | TRBJ2-1 | few | TRBV4-2
TGTGCCAGCTCTCAGGGAAACTCTAATGAAAAACTGTTTTTT | CASSQGNSNEKLFF | - | TRBJ1-4 | many | TRBV12-3/TRBV12-4
TGTGCCAGCAAGCCTAGCGACCACTCTGGGGCCAACGTCCTGACTTTC | CASKPSDHSGANVLTF | - | TRBJ2-6 | - | TRBV12-3/TRBV12-4